Sequencing of this T cell receptor beta chain was carried out in a study of blood T cell repertoires in COVID-19 (TCRdb year 2020). About the full investigation: Samples from collaborators originated in the United States, Italy and Spain and spanned both the acute and convalescent phases of COVID-19. The material from the prospective study consisted of cDNA or gDNA derived from T cells, B-cell-depleted T cells, or PBMCs. Subjects who had been exposed to COVID-19, were actively infected with it, or had recovered from it provided the deeply sampled blood TCRbeta repertoires that made up the dataset. The repertoires were released in a freely available public database meant as a resource for research on the immune response to SARS-CoV-2. The samples were drawn from the first 160 participants of the ongoing ImmuneRACE study and from more than 1,000 subjects provided by 6 global collaborators. Sample metadata almost always included a de-identified subject ID, COVID-19 status, age in years and sex. HLA class I and class II types, where available, came from metadata supplied by the sample provider rather than from assay-based typing. What the authors observed across the whole study: The quantity of clinical and demographic metadata differed by source and by participant and was supplied without curation.

From its cysteine to its phenylalanine, the CDR3 spans 16 amino acids. Left in the record is the CDR3 DNA by itself, 48 bases read in frame from the first base. CDR1 and CDR2, per the germline V gene (reference sequence), are SGHKS and YYEKEE. The V end gives up 4 bases and the J end 2 bases, leaving 11 bases in the junction not matched to a gene. As regards this clone: Its antigen is unknown. Base qualities were left out, and no much larger clone turns up one base away.

The immunoSEQ Assay, a bias-controlled multiplex PCR, was used to amplify TCRbeta CDR3 regions from genomic DNA. The study's processing was this. Nucleated cell counts per sample were estimated from amplification of reference gene primers within the assay. To quantify the absolute abundance of each unique TCRbeta CDR3 rearrangement, sequence reads were collapsed and filtered. For each sample, productive Simpson clonality was calculated by taking the square root of Simpson's diversity index across productive rearrangements. The clones in this table, taken by TCRdb from immuneACCESS, are in-frame only. Not every clone is retained; where verified, under half of the shortfall comes from an unresolved V gene, and the cause of the rest is unknown. The V and J calls and clone size are taken from that table; D and trimming were inferred from the DNA. Within this sample are 130,000 to 150,000 clones, with over 70% of them counted one time only. Jointly, the top ten make up 1.7% of the sample.

Each collaborating institution followed its own protocols to collect whole blood in K2EDTA tubes. For TCRbeta analysis, collaborators shipped samples as frozen whole blood, isolated PBMCs, or DNA extracted from either of those sample types. This TCR was recovered from a woman aged 45-59 years with acute or convalescent COVID-19. In this chain, TRBV5-5 is recombined with TRBJ2-7; a stretch of 8 junction bases matches TRBD2. Source material: peripheral blood. The CDR3 here reads CASSPQGGREAYEQYF. The sequenced DNA: TGTGCCAGCAGCCCCCAAGGTGGGCGGGAGGCCTACGAGCAGTACTTC.